The sequence of this T cell receptor beta chain was determined in a study of blood T cell repertoires in COVID-19. For the study at large: Sample material is recorded as cDNA or gDNA derived from T cells, B-cell-depleted T cells, or PBMCs.

Germline-derived CDR1 and CDR2 are SGHTS and YDEGEE. The CDR3 consists of 14 residues. V was pared by 4 bases and J by 4 bases, with 7 bases of the junction left unmatched. Participants spanned ages about 18 to 90 years and resided in roughly 22 US areas. Donors in Cohort 3 counted as recovered after two negative PCRs, clearance, or symptom resolution. Method: immunoSEQ multiplex PCR; TCRdb's copy keeps in-frame clones and lacks some. Found here are about 350,000 clones, roughly 87% of them singletons; the top ten hold 2.5% to 3.5%. This rearrangement joins TRBV5-8 to TRBJ1-2; 7 bases map to TRBD1. Sequenced input: PBMCs or T cells enriched from blood (not recorded which). The origin of this receptor is a woman aged 25 to 39 who had recovered from COVID-19. CDR3 region: CASSPRGQAYGYTF. The CDR3 DNA sequence: TGTGCCAGCAGCCCAAGGGGGCAAGCCTATGGCTACACCTTC.